This T cell receptor (beta chain) was recovered during a study of CD8 T cells in ankylosing spondylitis. Study findings and constraints: For ankylosing spondylitis blood, a TCR beta motif of seven to nine highly homologous variants appeared characteristic. From matched ankylosing spondylitis synovial fluid, disease-linked clones were reportedly recovered at significantly enriched levels.

The CDR3 extends over 15 amino acids. The germline gives CDR1 SGDLS, CDR2 YYNGEE. Trimming cost V 0 bases and J 6 bases; bases outside gene matches: 5. From the 5' RACE reads, TCRdb called clonotypes with MiXCR, one entry per CDR3 protein. The sample records around 490,000 distinct CDR3 sequences, less than 6% being singletons. This clonotype was detected many times. Its antigen is unknown. Sequencing used blood, either unsorted or a sorted T cell fraction (not recorded which). The genes are TRBV9 and TRBJ2-3, with 9 bases that match TRBD1. The receptor's source is a male donor with ankylosing spondylitis. Here the CDR3 DNA reads TGTGCCAGCAGCGTAGAGGACAGGGGCCTTGATACGCAGTATTTT. Translating gives CASSVEDRGLDTQYF.